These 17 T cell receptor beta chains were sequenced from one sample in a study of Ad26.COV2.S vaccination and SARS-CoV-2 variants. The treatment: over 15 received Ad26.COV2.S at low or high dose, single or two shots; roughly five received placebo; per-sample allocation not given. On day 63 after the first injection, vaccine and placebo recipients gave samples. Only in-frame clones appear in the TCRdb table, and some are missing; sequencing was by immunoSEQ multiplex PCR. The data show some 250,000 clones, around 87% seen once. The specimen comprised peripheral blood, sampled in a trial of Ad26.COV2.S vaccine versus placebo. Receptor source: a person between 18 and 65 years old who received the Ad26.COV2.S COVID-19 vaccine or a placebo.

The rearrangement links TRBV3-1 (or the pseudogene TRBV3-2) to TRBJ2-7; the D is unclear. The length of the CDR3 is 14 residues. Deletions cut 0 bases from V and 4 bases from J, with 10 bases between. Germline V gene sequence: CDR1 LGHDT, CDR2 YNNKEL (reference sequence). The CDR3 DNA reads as TGTGCCAGCAGCCAAGAGGGTGGACCATACGAGCAGTACTTC. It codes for CASSQEGGPYEQYF.

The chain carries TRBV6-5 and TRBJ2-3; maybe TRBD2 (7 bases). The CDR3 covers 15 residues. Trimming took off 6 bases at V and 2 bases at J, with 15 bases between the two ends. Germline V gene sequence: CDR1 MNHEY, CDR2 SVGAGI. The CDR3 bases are TGTGCCAGCAGGCCCGGGGGGCCGAACACAGATACGCAGTATTTT. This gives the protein CASRPGGPNTDTQYF.

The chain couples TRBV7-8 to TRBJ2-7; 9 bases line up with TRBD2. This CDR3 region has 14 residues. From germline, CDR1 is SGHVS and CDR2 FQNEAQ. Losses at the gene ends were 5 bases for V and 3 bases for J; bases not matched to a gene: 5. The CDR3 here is CASSRGAGGYEQYF. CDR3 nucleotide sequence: TGTGCCAGCAGCCGAGGAGCGGGGGGCTACGAGCAGTACTTC. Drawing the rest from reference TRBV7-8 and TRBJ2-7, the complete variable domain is GAGVSQSPRYKVAKRGQDVALRCDPISGHVSLFWYQQALGQGPEFLTYFQNEAQLDKSGLPSDRFFAERPEGSVSTLKIQRTQQEDSAVYLCASSRGAGGYEQYFGPGTRLTVT.

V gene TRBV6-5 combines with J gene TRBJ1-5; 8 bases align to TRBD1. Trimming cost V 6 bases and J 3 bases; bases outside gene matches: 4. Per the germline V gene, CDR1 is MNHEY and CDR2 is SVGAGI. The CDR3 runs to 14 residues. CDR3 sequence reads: CASRRTGNNQPQHF. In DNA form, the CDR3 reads TGTGCCAGCAGGCGGACAGGGAACAATCAGCCCCAGCATTTT.

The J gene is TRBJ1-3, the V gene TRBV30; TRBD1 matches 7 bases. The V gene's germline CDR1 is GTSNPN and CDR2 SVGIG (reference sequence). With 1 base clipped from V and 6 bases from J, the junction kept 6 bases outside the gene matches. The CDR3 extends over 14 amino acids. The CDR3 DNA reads TGTGCCTGGAGTGGGGCAGGGGGGGCAAACACCATATATTTT. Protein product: CAWSGAGGANTIYF.

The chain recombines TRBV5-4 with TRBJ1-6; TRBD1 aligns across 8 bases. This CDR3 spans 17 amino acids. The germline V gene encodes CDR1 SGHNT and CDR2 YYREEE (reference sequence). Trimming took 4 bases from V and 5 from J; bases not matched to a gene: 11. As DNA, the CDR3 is TGTGCCAGCAGCCTTCTCTCGTGGACAGGGAATAATTCACCCCTCCACTTT. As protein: CASSLLSWTGNNSPLHF.

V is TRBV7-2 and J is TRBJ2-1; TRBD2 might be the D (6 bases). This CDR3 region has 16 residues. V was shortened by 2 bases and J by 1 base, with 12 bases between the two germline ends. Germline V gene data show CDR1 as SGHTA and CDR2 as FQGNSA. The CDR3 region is CASSLRRGLSYNEQFF. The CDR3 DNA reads TGTGCCAGCAGCTTACGGAGGGGCCTTTCCTACAATGAGCAGTTCTTC.

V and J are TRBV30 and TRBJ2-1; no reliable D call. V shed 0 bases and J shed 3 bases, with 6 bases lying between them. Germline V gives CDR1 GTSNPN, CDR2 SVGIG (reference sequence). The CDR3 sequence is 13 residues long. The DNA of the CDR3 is TGTGCCTGGAGTGTTGGGCTCTACAATGAGCAGTTCTTC. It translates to CAWSVGLYNEQFF.

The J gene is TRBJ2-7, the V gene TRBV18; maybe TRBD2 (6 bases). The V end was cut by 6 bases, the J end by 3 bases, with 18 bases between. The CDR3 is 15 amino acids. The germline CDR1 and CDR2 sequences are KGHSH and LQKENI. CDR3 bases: TGTGCCAGCTCTCTGGGGGAGGTCTCTGACTACGAGCAGTACTTC. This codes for CASSLGEVSDYEQYF.

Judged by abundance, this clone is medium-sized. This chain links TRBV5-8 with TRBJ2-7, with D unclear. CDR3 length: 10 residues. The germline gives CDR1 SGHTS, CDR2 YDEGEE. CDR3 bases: TGTGCCAGCATCTTGGGTGGCGGATCGGTC. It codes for CASILGGGSV.

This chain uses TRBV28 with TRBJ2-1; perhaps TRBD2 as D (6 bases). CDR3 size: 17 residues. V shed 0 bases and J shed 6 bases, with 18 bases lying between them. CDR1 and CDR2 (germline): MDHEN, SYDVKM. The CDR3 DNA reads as TGTGCCAGCAGTTTATGGTCGGCGGGAATCCTTCTCAATGAGCAGTTCTTC. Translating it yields CASSLWSAGILLNEQFF.

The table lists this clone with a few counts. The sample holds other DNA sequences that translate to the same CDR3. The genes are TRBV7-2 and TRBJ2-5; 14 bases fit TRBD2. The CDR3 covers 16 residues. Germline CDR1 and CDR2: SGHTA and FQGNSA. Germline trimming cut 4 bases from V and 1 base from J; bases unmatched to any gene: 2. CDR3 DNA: TGTGCCAGCAGCTCCGGACTAGCGGGGGGCCAAGAGACCCAGTACTTC. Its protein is CASSSGLAGGQETQYF.

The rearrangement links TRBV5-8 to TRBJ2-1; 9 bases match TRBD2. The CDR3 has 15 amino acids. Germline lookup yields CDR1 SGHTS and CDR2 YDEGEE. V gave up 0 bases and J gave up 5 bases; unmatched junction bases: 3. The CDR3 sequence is CASSLGTSVDNEQFF. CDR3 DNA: TGTGCCAGCAGCTTGGGGACTAGCGTTGACAATGAGCAGTTCTTC.

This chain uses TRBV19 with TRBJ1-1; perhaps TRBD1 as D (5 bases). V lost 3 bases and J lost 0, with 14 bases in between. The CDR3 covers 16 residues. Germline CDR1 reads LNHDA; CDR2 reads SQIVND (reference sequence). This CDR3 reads CASSMVRGTLNTEAFF. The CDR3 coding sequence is TGTGCCAGTAGTATGGTTCGGGGGACCTTGAACACTGAAGCTTTCTTT.

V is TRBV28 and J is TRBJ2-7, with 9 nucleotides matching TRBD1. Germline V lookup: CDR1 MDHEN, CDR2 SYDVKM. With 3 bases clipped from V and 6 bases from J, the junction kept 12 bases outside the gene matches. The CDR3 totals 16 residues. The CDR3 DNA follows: TGTGCCAGCAGTTTTTCAGCGGGACAGGGCAATCGCGAGCAGTACTTC. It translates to CASSFSAGQGNREQYF.

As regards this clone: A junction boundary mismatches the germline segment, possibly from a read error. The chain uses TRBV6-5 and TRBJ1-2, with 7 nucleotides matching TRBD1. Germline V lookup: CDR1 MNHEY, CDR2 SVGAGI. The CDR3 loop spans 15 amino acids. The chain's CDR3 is CASSDSTGRVHGYTF. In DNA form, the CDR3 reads TGTGCCAGCAGTGACTCGACAGGGAGGGTCCATGGCTACACCTTC.

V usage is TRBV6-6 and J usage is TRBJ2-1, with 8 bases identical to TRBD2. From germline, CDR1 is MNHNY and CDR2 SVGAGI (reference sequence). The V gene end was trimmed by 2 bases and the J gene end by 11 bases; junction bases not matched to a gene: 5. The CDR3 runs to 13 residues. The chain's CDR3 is CASSYVPGGQQFF. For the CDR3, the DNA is TGTGCCAGCAGTTACGTCCCGGGGGGGCAGCAGTTCTTC.